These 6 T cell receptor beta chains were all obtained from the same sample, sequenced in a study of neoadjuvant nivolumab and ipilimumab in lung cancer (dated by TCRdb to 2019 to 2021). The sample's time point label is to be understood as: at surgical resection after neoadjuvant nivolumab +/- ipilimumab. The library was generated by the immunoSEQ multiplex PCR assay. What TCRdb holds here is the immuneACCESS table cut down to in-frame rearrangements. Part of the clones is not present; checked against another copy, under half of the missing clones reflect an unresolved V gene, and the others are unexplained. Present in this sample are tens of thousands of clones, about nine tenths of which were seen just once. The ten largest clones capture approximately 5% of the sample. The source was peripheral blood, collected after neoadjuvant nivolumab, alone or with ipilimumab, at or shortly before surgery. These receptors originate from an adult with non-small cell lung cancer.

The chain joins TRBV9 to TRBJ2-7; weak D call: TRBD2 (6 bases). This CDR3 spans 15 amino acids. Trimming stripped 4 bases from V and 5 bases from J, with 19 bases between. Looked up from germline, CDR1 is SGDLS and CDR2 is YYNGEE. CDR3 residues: CASSLGGGYENEQYF. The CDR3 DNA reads TGTGCCAGCAGCCTCGGAGGAGGGTACGAGAACGAGCAGTACTTC.

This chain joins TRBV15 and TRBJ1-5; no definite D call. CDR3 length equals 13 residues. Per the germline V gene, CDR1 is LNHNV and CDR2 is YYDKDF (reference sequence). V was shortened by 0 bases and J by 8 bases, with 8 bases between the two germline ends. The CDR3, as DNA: TGTGCCACCAGCAGAGAGTTGGAGAAGCCCCAGCATTTT. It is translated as CATSRELEKPQHF.

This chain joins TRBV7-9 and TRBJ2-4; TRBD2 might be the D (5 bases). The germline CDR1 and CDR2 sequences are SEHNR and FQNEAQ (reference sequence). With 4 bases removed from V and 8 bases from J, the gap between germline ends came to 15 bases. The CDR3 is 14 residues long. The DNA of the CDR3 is TGTGCCAGCAGCTACCTTTGGCTCGGGGACATTCAGTACTTC. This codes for CASSYLWLGDIQYF.

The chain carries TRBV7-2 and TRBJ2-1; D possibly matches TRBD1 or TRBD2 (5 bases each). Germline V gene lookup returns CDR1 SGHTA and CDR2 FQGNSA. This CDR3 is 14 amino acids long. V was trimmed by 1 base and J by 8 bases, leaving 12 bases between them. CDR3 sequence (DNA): TGTGCCAGCAGCTTAGTTTCCGGGGACCATGAGCAGTTCTTC. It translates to CASSLVSGDHEQFF.

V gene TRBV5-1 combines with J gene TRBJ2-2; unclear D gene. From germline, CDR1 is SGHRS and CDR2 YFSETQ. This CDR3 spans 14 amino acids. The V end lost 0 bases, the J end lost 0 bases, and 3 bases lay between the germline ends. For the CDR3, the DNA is TGCGCCAGCAGCTTGGGGGCGAACACCGGGGAGCTGTTTTTT. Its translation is CASSLGANTGELFF.

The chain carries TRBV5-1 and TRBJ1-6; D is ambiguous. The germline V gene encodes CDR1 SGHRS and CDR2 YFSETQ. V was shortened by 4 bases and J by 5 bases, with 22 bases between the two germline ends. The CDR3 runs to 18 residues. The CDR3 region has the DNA TGCGCCAGCAGCCCAGTTATTGGCGCATACACTAATAATTCACCCCTCCACTTT. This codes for CASSPVIGAYTNNSPLHF.